The 17 T cell receptor beta chains below all came from one sample that was sequenced in a study of blood T cells in healthy people across ages. The authors ran a second PCR of about 7 to 12 cycles using a sample-barcoded 5' primer and a J-beta primer mix. TCRdb reprocessed the 5' RACE reads with MiXCR, giving one entry per CDR3 protein. The sample includes fewer than 2,000,000 distinct CDR3 sequences, roughly a third of them seen just once. The sample taken for sequencing was blood. The source of these receptors is a woman aged 25 to 39 in good health.

With regard to this clonotype: A read error may explain this, as a much larger clone is one base away. The rearrangement uses TRBV7-9 and TRBJ2-7; no reliable D call. V lost 4 bases to trimming and J lost 0 bases, with 10 bases between them. The CDR3 consists of 14 residues. Per germline, CDR1 SEHNR and CDR2 FQNEAQ (reference sequence). CDR3 sequence (DNA): TGTGCCAGCAGCTCCGGCCCTACCTCCTACGAGCAGTACTTC. Translating gives CASSSGPTSYEQYF.

The chain recombines TRBV2 with TRBJ1-2; D is undetermined. The CDR3 length is 11 residues. V was pared by 8 bases and J by 3 bases, with 7 bases between. From germline, CDR1 is SNHLY and CDR2 FYNNEI. The CDR3 loop reads CASEADYGYTF. CDR3 sequence (DNA): TGTGCCAGCGAGGCGGACTATGGCTACACCTTC.

This clonotype was seen ten or more times. V is TRBV10-3 and J is TRBJ2-6; 8 nucleotides match TRBD2. The CDR3 has 15 residues. With V trimmed by 11 bases and J by 2 bases, 8 bases remained unmatched. The V gene's germline CDR1 is ENHRY and CDR2 SYGVKD. The CDR3 reads CASQPGGPGANVLTF. The CDR3 coding sequence is TGTGCCTCCCAACCGGGGGGGCCTGGGGCCAACGTCCTGACTTTC.

This clonotype was counted at least ten times. The V call is TRBV29-1, the J call TRBJ2-6; D ambiguous. The V and J ends lost 5 bases and 0 bases respectively, with 5 bases between them. Germline values: CDR1 SQVTM, CDR2 ANQGSEA. The CDR3 has 13 residues. DNA of the CDR3: TGCAGCGTTTTTACCTCTGGGGCCAACGTCCTGACTTTC. Its protein product is CSVFTSGANVLTF.

This clonotype was counted between two and nine times. V gene TRBV5-1 combines with J gene TRBJ1-5; D remains unclear. Germline V gene data show CDR1 as SGHRS and CDR2 as YFSETQ. This CDR3 comprises 13 residues. V lost 3 bases, J lost 5 bases, and 9 bases lay in between. This CDR3 reads CASSSRGDQPQHF. CDR3 bases: TGCGCCAGCAGCTCCCGCGGCGATCAGCCCCAGCATTTT. The full variable domain, with the rest looked up from reference TRBV5-1 and TRBJ1-5, is KAGVTQTPRYLIKTRGQQVTLSCSPISGHRSVSWYQQTPGQGLQFLFEYFSETQRNKGNFPGRFSGRQFSNSRSEMNVSTLELGDSALYLCASSSRGDQPQHFGDGTRLSIL.

This clonotype turned up a few times. One end of the junction fails to match germline, which may point to a read error. This sequence joins TRBV4-1 and TRBJ2-7; no firm D call. The CDR3 is 13 residues long. Germline V gene data show CDR1 as MGHRA and CDR2 as YSYEKL. The CDR3 sequence is CASSQPLSHEQYF. The CDR3 bases are TGCGCCAGCAGCCAACCCCTCTCCCACGAGCAGTACTTC.

This clonotype appeared a few times. This chain connects TRBV3-1 to TRBJ2-7; 7 nucleotides line up with TRBD1. Trimming removed 0 bases from V and 8 bases from J; junction bases left unmatched: 13. Germline CDR1 is LGHDT and CDR2 is YNNKEL (reference sequence). The CDR3 covers 16 residues. The CDR3 spells CASSQDIDRVGQKQYF. The DNA of the CDR3 is TGTGCCAGCAGCCAAGATATCGACAGGGTGGGGCAAAAGCAGTACTTC.

As regards this clonotype: The junction and the germline gene differ at one end; a read error may be behind it. The genes are TRBV28 and TRBJ2-1; D call uncertain. Germline values: CDR1 MDHEN, CDR2 SYDVKM. The CDR3 consists of 17 residues. CDR3 sequence reads: CASSLYLTLLSYNKQFF. The DNA for the CDR3 is TGTGCCAGCAGTTTATACTTGACCCTACTCTCCTACAATAAGCAGTTCTTC.

This clonotype was observed a few times. It may be a read error: a sequence one base away is much more abundant. This sequence joins TRBV7-9 and TRBJ2-4, with 8 bases lining up with TRBD1. The germline V gene encodes CDR1 SEHNR and CDR2 FQNEAQ (reference sequence). The CDR3 sequence is 12 residues long. The chain's CDR3 is CANSPRQGLEYF. CDR3 nucleotides: TGTGCCAACAGCCCGCGACAGGGGTTGGAGTACTTC.

The chain is built from TRBV20-1 and TRBJ1-6; no clear D. CDR1 and CDR2 from the germline V gene are DFQATT and SNEGSKA (reference sequence). The CDR3 is 15 amino acids. The germline V and J ends were trimmed by 5 bases and 0 bases, with 11 bases remaining between them. The CDR3 DNA follows: TGCAGTGCTTCGGACGCGAGCTCCTATAATTCACCCCTCCACTTT. As protein: CSASDASSYNSPLHF.

There are a few counts of this clonotype. The chain links TRBV12-3 or TRBV12-4 to TRBJ2-1; tentative D call: TRBD2 (6 bases). The CDR3 is made up of 13 amino acids. V was clipped by 3 bases and J by 7 bases, with 10 bases between them. The CDR3 spells CASSLLGRNEQFF. CDR3 in DNA: TGTGCCAGCAGTTTGTTAGGGAGGAATGAGCAGTTCTTC.

The J gene is TRBJ2-1, the V gene TRBV15, with D possibly matching TRBD1 (7 bases). The CDR3 has 13 amino acids. Germline lookup yields CDR1 LNHNV and CDR2 YYDKDF (reference sequence). V was pared by 7 bases and J by 7 bases, with 14 bases between. The CDR3 DNA follows: TGTGCCACCAAACAACAGGGGAGGAATGAGCAGTTCTTC. Its translation is CATKQQGRNEQFF.

The chain carries TRBV7-2 and TRBJ2-7; D is perhaps TRBD2 (6 bases). Germline V lookup: CDR1 SGHTA, CDR2 FQGNSA. V was pared by 5 bases and J by 3 bases, with 17 bases between. This CDR3 is built from 15 residues. CDR3 amino acids: CASSTEGGAYYEQYF. The CDR3 region has the DNA TGTGCCAGCAGCACTGAGGGCGGGGCCTACTACGAGCAGTACTTC.

With regard to this clonotype: A much larger clone sits a single nucleotide away, making a read error possible. V usage is TRBV7-2 and J usage is TRBJ2-4, with TRBD2 matching over 9 bases. Judging by the DNA end, TRBJ2-7 fits better; the J call may be wrong. CDR1 SGHTA and CDR2 FQGNSA come from the germline V gene. The CDR3 runs to 16 residues. CDR3 sequence: CASSLVSSGDTFEQYF. The CDR3 DNA reads as TGTGCCAGCAGCTTAGTATCTAGCGGGGATACCTTCGAGCAGTACTTC.

As to this clonotype: The junction departs from germline at one end; a sequencing error may be responsible. The chain combines TRBV24-1 with TRBJ1-2, with D possibly being TRBD1 (6 bases). The CDR3 contains 12 residues. Germline values: CDR1 KGHDR, CDR2 SFDVKD. The chain's CDR3 is CAASDPGQLYTF. The CDR3, as DNA: TGTGCCGCCAGTGACCCCGGACAGCTATACACCTTC.

This clonotype was picked up one time. The junction departs from the called germline gene at one end, perhaps through a read error. V usage is TRBV2 and J usage is TRBJ2-4; 13 bases match TRBD2. Germline CDR1 and CDR2: SNHLY and FYNNEI. This CDR3 is 17 amino acids long. The CDR3 loop reads CASETSGRSGAKNIQYF. For the CDR3, the DNA is TGCGCCAGCGAGACTAGCGGGAGGTCGGGGGCCAAAAACATTCAGTACTTC.

The table lists this clonotype with a few counts. A clone one base away is much larger, so this may be a read error. V usage is TRBV6-5 and J usage is TRBJ2-7, with 8 bases aligning to TRBD1. CDR1 is MNHEY and CDR2 is SVGAGI in the germline V gene. The CDR3 loop spans 15 amino acids. The CDR3 DNA is TGTGCCTGCAGTAGGGACAGGCCGCTCTCCTACGAGCAGTACTTC. This gives the protein CACSRDRPLSYEQYF.